A single sample is the source of the 24 T cell receptor beta chains below, sequenced in a study of blood T cell repertoires in COVID-19. Produced via immunoSEQ multiplex PCR; TCRdb's table is partial and in-frame only. This sample has 150,000 to 200,000 clones, with roughly 87% found just once. The sequenced sample consisted of peripheral blood. These receptors came from a man between 18 and 29 years old who had recovered from COVID-19.

The chain couples TRBV4-3 to TRBJ1-4; D is possibly TRBD1 (5 bases). Trimming took off 1 base at V and 0 bases at J, with 6 bases between the two ends. The germline V gene has CDR1 LGHNA and CDR2 YSLEER. This CDR3 has 15 amino acids. CDR3 nucleotides: TGCGCCAGCAGCCAAGGGACAACAACTAATGAAAAACTGTTTTTT. Its protein product is CASSQGTTTNEKLFF.

CDR3: CASSTRQGARTEAFF. CDR3 in DNA: TGTGCCAGCAGTACTAGACAGGGGGCACGGACTGAAGCTTTCTTT. This chain links TRBV6-6 with TRBJ1-1; 10 positions match TRBD1. Germline CDR1 and CDR2: MNHNY and SVGAGI (reference sequence). V lost 5 bases, J lost 5 bases, and 8 bases stayed unmatched. The CDR3 is made up of 15 amino acids.

The rearrangement uses TRBV5-4 and TRBJ2-2; 9 bases agree with TRBD1. V gave up 5 bases and J gave up 9 bases; unmatched junction bases: 8. The V gene's germline CDR1 is SGHNT and CDR2 YYREEE (reference sequence). This CDR3 region has 14 residues. CDR3: CASSQQGAPRELFF. In nucleotides, the CDR3 is TGTGCCAGCAGTCAACAGGGGGCGCCGAGGGAGCTGTTTTTT.

The V and J genes are TRBV25-1 and TRBJ2-7; 7 bases align to TRBD1. Trimming removed 6 bases from V and 7 bases from J; junction bases left unmatched: 15. This CDR3 has 15 residues. Germline V CDR1 and CDR2: MGHDK, SYGVNS. For the CDR3, the DNA is TGTGCCAGCAGGGCCTTAGGGGGCGGTTCGGGAGAGCAGTACTTC. It encodes CASRALGGGSGEQYF.

V usage is TRBV28 and J usage is TRBJ1-4; no clear D gene. V was cut by 4 bases and J by 5 bases, with 8 bases left in between. CDR1 is MDHEN and CDR2 is SYDVKM in the germline V gene. This CDR3 is 13 amino acids long. CDR3 in DNA: TGTGCCAGCAGTTCCGGAGACAATGAAAAACTGTTTTTT. Translating gives CASSSGDNEKLFF.

V is TRBV7-2 and J is TRBJ2-7; TRBD2 aligns across 9 bases. With V trimmed by 4 bases and J by 4 bases, 11 bases remained unmatched. The CDR3 sequence is 16 residues long. From germline, CDR1 is SGHTA and CDR2 FQGNSA. CDR3 region: CASSSTLAGAVYEQYF. The CDR3, as DNA: TGTGCCAGCAGCTCGACCTTAGCGGGAGCGGTTTACGAGCAGTACTTC.

This clone was picked up a small number of times. This chain joins TRBV28 and TRBJ1-5; possible D gene TRBD1, 5 bases. Trimming took 7 bases from V and 4 from J, leaving 17 bases between them. The germline gives CDR1 MDHEN, CDR2 SYDVKM. CDR3 length: 15 residues. The CDR3 DNA is TGTGCCAGCAAAGGGCAGGGCTTAGGAAATCAGCCCCAGCATTTT. Its translation is CASKGQGLGNQPQHF.

The V gene is TRBV27, the J gene TRBJ2-1; TRBD2 agrees at 9 bases. Per the germline V gene, CDR1 is MNHEY and CDR2 is SMNVEV (reference sequence). The CDR3 loop spans 15 amino acids. The trim removed 3 bases at V and 9 bases at J, leaving 9 bases unmatched. CDR3 loop: CASSLGAGGVVEQFF. CDR3 nucleotide sequence: TGTGCCAGCAGTTTGGGAGCGGGAGGCGTGGTTGAGCAGTTCTTC.

The CDR3 spells CASSLSMGDSRAYNEQFF. CDR3 sequence (DNA): TGTGCCAGCAGTTTATCTATGGGGGACAGTAGGGCCTACAATGAGCAGTTCTTC. J is TRBJ2-1 and V is TRBV27; TRBD1 agrees at 7 bases. Germline V lookup: CDR1 MNHEY, CDR2 SMNVEV (reference sequence). The CDR3 sequence is 18 residues long. Trimming removed 0 bases from V and 2 bases from J; junction bases left unmatched: 10.

The CDR3 nucleotides are TGCGCCAGCAGTAATACGGGAGAAGAAGAGACCCAGTACTTC. It codes for CASSNTGEEETQYF. V gene TRBV10-2 combines with J gene TRBJ2-5, with D tentatively TRBD2 (6 bases). There are 14 residues in the CDR3. With 5 bases removed from V and 3 bases from J, the gap between germline ends came to 13 bases. Germline V gene lookup returns CDR1 WSHSY and CDR2 SAAADI.

The V call is TRBV6-6, the J call TRBJ2-3; 10 bases are shared with TRBD2. Germline values: CDR1 MNHNY, CDR2 SVGAGI (reference sequence). CDR3 length: 16 amino acids. After removal of 5 bases from V and 1 base from J, the junction contained 6 bases not matched to a gene. The CDR3 nucleotides read TGTGCCAGCAGTAAACTCAGCGGGAGGGGCACAGATACGCAGTATTTT. Translation gives CASSKLSGRGTDTQYF.

V gene TRBV9 combines with J gene TRBJ2-3, with D perhaps matching TRBD2 (6 bases). The V end lost 7 bases, the J end lost 0 bases, and 15 bases lay between the germline ends. In germline, CDR1 is SGDLS, CDR2 YYNGEE. CDR3 length equals 15 residues. The CDR3 DNA follows: TGTGCCAGCGGCCTTATGGGACTTAGCACAGATACGCAGTATTTT. Amino acid sequence: CASGLMGLSTDTQYF.

The CDR3 loop reads CAWSRGERGHNEQFF. CDR3 nucleotides: TGTGCCTGGAGTAGGGGGGAGAGGGGGCACAATGAGCAGTTCTTC. This rearrangement joins TRBV30 to TRBJ2-1; a possible D gene is TRBD1 (7 bases). Germline V gene sequence: CDR1 GTSNPN, CDR2 SVGIG (reference sequence). The ends were cut back, 2 bases at V and 5 bases at J, with 16 bases in the middle. This CDR3 contains 15 residues.

The V gene is TRBV30, the J gene TRBJ2-1, with D possibly being TRBD1 (5 bases). Germline lookup yields CDR1 GTSNPN and CDR2 SVGIG (reference sequence). The CDR3 extends over 15 amino acids. The V gene lost 4 bases and the J gene lost 0 bases, with 13 bases spanning the gap. The CDR3 nucleotides read TGTGCCTGGACTCAGGGATCGAGCTCCTACAATGAGCAGTTCTTC. It is translated as CAWTQGSSSYNEQFF.

V gene TRBV7-8 combines with J gene TRBJ2-7, with 9 positions matching TRBD1. CDR3 length equals 14 residues. Per the germline V gene, CDR1 is SGHVS and CDR2 is FQNEAQ. The V segment lost 5 bases and the J segment 3 bases; nucleotides outside the gene matches: 5. The CDR3 DNA reads TGTGCCAGCAGCCCCCGGGACAGGGTCTACGAGCAGTACTTC. This translates into CASSPRDRVYEQYF.

This chain connects TRBV6-1 to TRBJ2-7, with 9 bases identical to TRBD1. The germline V gene encodes CDR1 MNHNS and CDR2 SASEGT. The CDR3 loop spans 15 amino acids. J was trimmed by 3 bases and V by 0 bases; bases with no gene match: 3. In nucleotides, the CDR3 is TGTGCCAGCAGTGAAGCGGGGACAGGGATCTACGAGCAGTACTTC. It translates to CASSEAGTGIYEQYF.

This chain uses TRBV10-2 with TRBJ1-3; D is unclear. Trimming removed 3 bases at V and 14 bases at J, with 11 bases between. In germline, CDR1 is WSHSY, CDR2 SAAADI. The length of the CDR3 is 11 residues. CDR3: CASSESSMLYF. For the CDR3, the DNA is TGCGCCAGCAGTGAAAGCTCAATGCTATATTTT.

There are a few counts of this clone. V is TRBV5-4 and J is TRBJ1-2, with a possible D match to TRBD1 (5 bases). Germline CDR1 is SGHNT and CDR2 is YYREEE (reference sequence). The V gene lost 1 base and the J gene lost 2 bases, with 18 bases spanning the gap. This CDR3 has 17 residues. CDR3 protein: CASSLRWQNTGNYGYTF. In nucleotides, the CDR3 is TGTGCCAGCAGCTTGCGGTGGCAGAACACAGGCAACTATGGCTACACCTTC.

This sequence joins TRBV27 and TRBJ2-7, with 8 bases identical to TRBD1. CDR1 MNHEY and CDR2 SMNVEV come from the germline V gene (reference sequence). V shed 4 bases, J shed 0 bases, and the junction held 8 bases outside the gene matches. The CDR3 extends over 16 amino acids. CDR3 bases: TGTGCCAGCAGTTCATTGGGACAGGCCAGCTCCTACGAGCAGTACTTC. It specifies CASSSLGQASSYEQYF.

V is TRBV7-9 and J is TRBJ1-1; D might be TRBD1 (6 bases). The length of the CDR3 is 14 residues. Germline CDR1 and CDR2: SEHNR and FQNEAQ (reference sequence). V shed 3 bases and J shed 5 bases, with 13 bases lying between them. CDR3 region: CASSFSGVGTEAFF. The DNA of the CDR3 is TGTGCCAGCAGCTTCTCAGGGGTTGGAACTGAAGCTTTCTTT. Complete variable domain (other parts from reference TRBV7-9 and TRBJ1-1): DTGVSQNPRHKITKRGQNVTFRCDPISEHNRLYWYRQTLGQGPEFLTYFQNEAQLEKSRLLSDRFSAERPKGSFSTLEIQRTEQGDSAMYLCASSFSGVGTEAFFGQGTRLTVV.

This clone was counted only a few times. The chain carries TRBV28 and TRBJ1-1, with D unresolved. The CDR3 totals 12 residues. V was pared by 6 bases and J by 4 bases, with 9 bases between. CDR1 and CDR2 from the germline V gene are MDHEN and SYDVKM. In DNA form, the CDR3 reads TGTGCCAGCAGATCAGGTTCCACTGAAGCTTTCTTT. Translation: CASRSGSTEAFF. The whole variable domain, filled in from reference TRBV28 and TRBJ1-1, reads DVKVTQSSRYLVKRTGEKVFLECVQDMDHENMFWYRQDPGLGLRLIYFSYDVKMKEKGDIPEGYSVSREKKERFSLILESASTNQTSMYLCASRSGSTEAFFGQGTRLTVV.

The V call is TRBV24-1, the J call TRBJ2-7; D uncertain. Trimming shortened V by 3 bases and J by 6 bases, and 8 bases separated the two germline ends. The germline V gene has CDR1 KGHDR and CDR2 SFDVKD. The CDR3 consists of 12 residues. CDR3 nucleotide sequence: TGTGCCACCAGTGATCCCTCGGGCGAGCAGTACTTC. It yields the protein CATSDPSGEQYF.

This sequence joins TRBV3-1 (or the pseudogene TRBV3-2) and TRBJ1-2; D uncertain. The germline CDR1 and CDR2 sequences are LGHDT and YNNKEL (reference sequence). V was trimmed by 4 bases and J by 0 bases, leaving 12 bases between them. This CDR3 spans 15 amino acids. This CDR3 is CASSRLGNTNYGYTF. The CDR3 region has the DNA TGTGCCAGCAGCCGTCTGGGCAATACTAACTATGGCTACACCTTC.

J is TRBJ2-1 and V is TRBV19; 8 bases agree with TRBD1. The CDR3 has 15 amino acids. The germline V gene has CDR1 LNHDA and CDR2 SQIVND (reference sequence). V trimming: 1 base; J trimming: 7 bases; junction bases outside the gene matches: 6. The CDR3 here is CASSIGDRTANEQFF. CDR3 coding DNA: TGTGCCAGTAGTATAGGGGACAGGACCGCTAATGAGCAGTTCTTC. Combining the CDR3 with reference TRBV19 and TRBJ2-1 gives the whole variable domain DGGITQSPKYLFRKEGQNVTLSCEQNLNHDAMYWYRQDPGQGLRLIYYSQIVNDFQKGDIAEGYSVSREKKESFPLTVTSAQKNPTAFYLCASSIGDRTANEQFFGPGTRLTVL.